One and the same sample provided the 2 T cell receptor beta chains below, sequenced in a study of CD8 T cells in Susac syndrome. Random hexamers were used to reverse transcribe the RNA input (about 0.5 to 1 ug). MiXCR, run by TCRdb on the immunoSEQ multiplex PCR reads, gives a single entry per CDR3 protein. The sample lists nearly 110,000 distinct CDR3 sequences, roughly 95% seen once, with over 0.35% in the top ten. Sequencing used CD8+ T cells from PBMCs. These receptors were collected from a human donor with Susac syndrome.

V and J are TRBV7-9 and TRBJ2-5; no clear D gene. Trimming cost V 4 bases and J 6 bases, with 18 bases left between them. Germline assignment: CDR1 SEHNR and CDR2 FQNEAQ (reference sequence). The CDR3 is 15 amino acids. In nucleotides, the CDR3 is TGTGCCAGCAGCTCCCCTCCGGACGGAACCCAGACCCAGTACTTC. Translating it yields CASSSPPDGTQTQYF. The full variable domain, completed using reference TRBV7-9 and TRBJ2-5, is DTGVSQNPRHKITKRGQNVTFRCDPISEHNRLYWYRQTLGQGPEFLTYFQNEAQLEKSRLLSDRFSAERPKGSFSTLEIQRTEQGDSAMYLCASSSPPDGTQTQYFGPGTRLLVL.

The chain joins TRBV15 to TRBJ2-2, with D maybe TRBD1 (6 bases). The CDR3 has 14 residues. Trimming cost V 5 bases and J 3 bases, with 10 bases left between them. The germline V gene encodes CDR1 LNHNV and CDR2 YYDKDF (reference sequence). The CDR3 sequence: CATSVYRDTGELFF. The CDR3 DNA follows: TGTGCCACCAGCGTATACAGGGACACCGGGGAGCTGTTTTTT.